The 29 T cell receptor beta chains reported below all come from one sample, sequenced in a study of T cell changes during pregnancy in multiple sclerosis. This table comes from immunoSEQ multiplex PCR, and its TCRdb copy is limited to in-frame clones, with some not included. The table has 39,000 or so clones, around 93% seen once; the top ten hold roughly 8.3%. The sequencing used CD8+ T cells from peripheral blood mononuclear cells, collected in the third trimester of pregnancy. The receptor source for this set is a female donor with multiple sclerosis, enrolled in a pregnancy study.

The chain uses TRBV5-4 and TRBJ2-3, with D possibly matching TRBD2 (5 bases). This CDR3 comprises 14 residues. From germline, CDR1 is SGHNT and CDR2 YYREEE (reference sequence). The V gene lost 3 bases and the J gene lost 6 bases, with 14 bases spanning the gap. The CDR3 DNA follows: TGTGCCAGCAGCTCCTCAGGAGGTCGGGATACGCAGTATTTT. Residues: CASSSSGGRDTQYF. The full variable domain, rest sourced from reference TRBV5-4 and TRBJ2-3, is ETGVTQSPTHLIKTRGQQVTLRCSSQSGHNTVSWYQQALGQGPQFIFQYYREEENGRGNFPPRFSGLQFPNYSSELNVNALELDDSALYLCASSSSGGRDTQYFGPGTRLTVL.

The rearrangement links TRBV6-5 to TRBJ2-2; D is unresolved. From germline, CDR1 is MNHEY and CDR2 SVGAGI. CDR3 size: 15 residues. V lost 2 bases to trimming and J lost 5 bases, with 12 bases between them. DNA of the CDR3: TGTGCCAGCAGTTACCAGACCCCCGGGACCGGGGAGCTGTTTTTT. This gives the protein CASSYQTPGTGELFF.

The chain carries TRBV28 and TRBJ2-7; TRBD1 aligns across 7 bases. Losses at the gene ends were 1 base for V and 1 base for J; bases not matched to a gene: 4. CDR3 length: 15 amino acids. The germline V gene has CDR1 MDHEN and CDR2 SYDVKM. This chain's CDR3 is CASSLSRGWSYEQYF. The DNA for the CDR3 is TGTGCCAGCAGTTTATCCAGGGGGTGGTCCTACGAGCAGTACTTC.

The chain joins TRBV27 to TRBJ2-2, with a weak D call TRBD2 (6 bases). The CDR3 is made up of 16 amino acids. V was pared by 3 bases and J by 0 bases, with 11 bases between. Per germline, CDR1 MNHEY and CDR2 SMNVEV (reference sequence). The CDR3 DNA reads TGTGCCAGCAGTTTTTTCGGGAGACCGAACACCGGGGAGCTGTTTTTT. Its protein is CASSFFGRPNTGELFF.

The rearrangement links TRBV27 to TRBJ2-1; TRBD1 matches at 10 bases. The CDR3 is 15 amino acids. V trimming: 6 bases; J trimming: 8 bases; junction bases outside the gene matches: 10. Looked up from germline, CDR1 is MNHEY and CDR2 is SMNVEV (reference sequence). Here the CDR3 reads CASSGRDRGSDEQFF. CDR3 DNA: TGTGCCAGCAGCGGACGGGACAGGGGTTCCGATGAGCAGTTCTTC.

This chain joins TRBV2 and TRBJ2-1; tentatively, D is TRBD2 (5 bases). The CDR3 length is 13 residues. CDR1 is SNHLY, CDR2 FYNNEI, per germline. Trimming stripped 3 bases from V and 4 bases from J, with 7 bases between. In DNA, the CDR3 is TGTGCCAGCAGTGATCGGGGATACAATGAGCAGTTCTTC. Amino acids: CASSDRGYNEQFF.

The gene calls are TRBV28 and TRBJ1-1; D is perhaps TRBD1 (6 bases). The CDR3 totals 14 residues. From germline, CDR1 is MDHEN and CDR2 SYDVKM. Trimming removed 5 bases at V and 1 base at J, with 11 bases between. This CDR3 is CASSRDNTNTEAFF. Written as DNA, the CDR3 is TGTGCCAGCAGTAGGGACAACACGAACACTGAAGCTTTCTTT.

The chain carries TRBV30 and TRBJ2-7; 9 bases align to TRBD1. V dropped 3 bases and J dropped 5; count of bases not matched to a gene: 5. Germline loops: CDR1 GTSNPN, CDR2 SVGIG (reference sequence). This CDR3 contains 13 residues. Here the CDR3 reads CAWSGDRENEQYF. In DNA form, the CDR3 reads TGTGCCTGGAGCGGGGACAGGGAGAACGAGCAGTACTTC.

This clone came up once. The chain is built from TRBV7-9 and TRBJ2-1, with D perhaps matching TRBD2 (5 bases). V lost 5 bases, J lost 4 bases, and 21 bases lay in between. The CDR3 runs 17 residues. The germline V gene has CDR1 SEHNR and CDR2 FQNEAQ (reference sequence). This CDR3 is CASSPAVRDAKYNEQFF. The CDR3 nucleotides read TGTGCCAGCAGCCCCGCGGTACGGGATGCTAAATACAATGAGCAGTTCTTC.

V is TRBV15 and J is TRBJ2-6, with a weak D call TRBD1 (6 bases). In germline, CDR1 is LNHNV, CDR2 YYDKDF (reference sequence). V was clipped by 3 bases and J by 0 bases, with 6 bases between them. The CDR3 runs to 15 residues. CDR3 in amino acids: CATSSRGSGANVLTF. CDR3 nucleotide sequence: TGTGCCACCAGCAGCAGGGGCTCTGGGGCCAACGTCCTGACTTTC.

V usage is TRBV19 and J usage is TRBJ2-5; D is possibly TRBD1 (5 bases). CDR1 LNHDA and CDR2 SQIVND come from the germline V gene (reference sequence). The ends were cut back, 3 bases at V and 5 bases at J, with 10 bases in the middle. The CDR3 spans 13 residues. CDR3 nucleotide sequence: TGTGCCAGTAGTATTCCAGGGCGTGAGACCCAGTACTTC. Its protein is CASSIPGRETQYF. Full variable domain (outside the CDR3, taken from reference TRBV19 and TRBJ2-5): DGGITQSPKYLFRKEGQNVTLSCEQNLNHDAMYWYRQDPGQGLRLIYYSQIVNDFQKGDIAEGYSVSREKKESFPLTVTSAQKNPTAFYLCASSIPGRETQYFGPGTRLLVL.

The chain carries TRBV2 and TRBJ1-1, with D possibly matching TRBD1 (5 bases). This CDR3 is 12 amino acids long. CDR1 and CDR2 from the germline V gene are SNHLY and FYNNEI. V lost 8 bases, J lost 4 bases, and 11 bases lay in between. The CDR3 reads CASVRQGTEAFF. The CDR3 DNA follows: TGTGCCAGCGTCAGGCAGGGCACTGAAGCTTTCTTT.

The chain joins TRBV7-8 to TRBJ2-1, with TRBD1 matching 8 bases. Germline V gene data show CDR1 as SGHVS and CDR2 as FQNEAQ. Losses at the gene ends were 0 bases for V and 8 bases for J; bases not matched to a gene: 9. CDR3 length equals 16 residues. CDR3 sequence reads: CASSLAQGQVAYEQFF. The CDR3 region has the DNA TGTGCCAGCAGCTTAGCCCAGGGACAGGTTGCCTATGAGCAGTTCTTC.

This chain connects TRBV5-4 to TRBJ2-1; 13 nucleotides agree with TRBD2. V gave up 4 bases and J gave up 12 bases; unmatched junction bases: 10. The CDR3 covers 15 residues. Germline assignment: CDR1 SGHNT and CDR2 YYREEE (reference sequence). The CDR3 reads CASSRRTSGSLLQFF. CDR3 nucleotides: TGTGCCAGCAGCAGACGGACTAGCGGGAGTTTGTTGCAGTTCTTC.

The V gene is TRBV4-1, the J gene TRBJ1-2; D may be TRBD1 (5 bases). The CDR3 is made up of 20 amino acids. V shed 5 bases and J shed 2 bases, with 30 bases lying between them. Looked up from germline, CDR1 is MGHRA and CDR2 is YSYEKL. The CDR3 DNA follows: TGCGCCAGCAGCGGGTCGAAATGGGGCAGGGTGGAAAGTTGGAACTATGGCTACACCTTC. Translated, it gives CASSGSKWGRVESWNYGYTF.

This clone was counted only a few times. The chain joins TRBV5-1 to TRBJ1-1, with 7 bases identical to TRBD1. The CDR3 spans 12 residues. V shed 8 bases and J 1 base; nucleotides not matched to a gene: 2. CDR1 is SGHRS and CDR2 is YFSETQ in the germline V gene. This chain's CDR3 is CASSGGNTEAFF. CDR3 in DNA: TGCGCCAGTTCAGGGGGGAACACTGAAGCTTTCTTT.

This clone was observed a single time. The chain uses TRBV7-2 and TRBJ1-1; D call uncertain. V shed 6 bases and J shed 9 bases, with 8 bases lying between them. CDR1 is SGHTA, CDR2 FQGNSA, per germline. This CDR3 contains 10 residues. The CDR3 DNA follows: TGTGCCAGCAGTCGTAAAAAAGCTTTCTTT. Translation: CASSRKKAFF. Together with reference TRBV7-2 and TRBJ1-1, the CDR3 gives the full variable domain: GAGVSQSPSNKVTEKGKDVELRCDPISGHTALYWYRQSLGQGLEFLIYFQGNSAPDKSGLPSDRFSAERTGGSVSTLTIQRTQQEDSAVYLCASSRKKAFFGQGTRLTVV.

The chain has TRBV6-1 and TRBJ1-2; D not certain. The germline V gene encodes CDR1 MNHNS and CDR2 SASEGT. V was cut by 3 bases and J by 0 bases, with 8 bases left in between. This CDR3 has 14 residues. CDR3 nucleotides: TGTGCCAGCAGTGAGCAGATTCCTAACTATGGCTACACCTTC. Translation: CASSEQIPNYGYTF.

V is TRBV4-1 and J is TRBJ2-7; D possibly corresponds to TRBD1 (5 bases). Looked up from germline, CDR1 is MGHRA and CDR2 is YSYEKL. The CDR3 loop spans 16 amino acids. V gave up 7 bases and J gave up 4 bases, with 23 bases separating them. Here the CDR3 reads CASNPGILACIYEQYF. The DNA of the CDR3 is TGCGCCAGCAACCCAGGGATTCTGGCTTGTATATACGAGCAGTACTTC.

The chain is built from TRBV5-5 and TRBJ2-7, with 9 bases lining up with TRBD1. Germline V gene sequence: CDR1 SGHKS, CDR2 YYEKEE (reference sequence). The CDR3 has 15 amino acids. Trimming removed 0 bases from V and 1 base from J; junction bases left unmatched: 2. CDR3 loop: CASSLETGGSYEQYF. The DNA for the CDR3 is TGTGCCAGCAGCTTGGAGACAGGGGGGTCCTACGAGCAGTACTTC.

This clone has a single count. This chain connects TRBV5-5 to TRBJ2-7; D uncertain. Trimming left V 0 bases short and J 2 bases short, with 9 bases between. CDR3 length: 14 amino acids. CDR1 is SGHKS and CDR2 is YYEKEE in the germline V gene (reference sequence). Here the CDR3 DNA reads TGTGCCAGCAGCTTGGGCGGCATTCCCTACGAGCAGTACTTC. Protein: CASSLGGIPYEQYF.

This sequence joins TRBV7-9 and TRBJ2-1, with 9 bases that match TRBD2. The CDR3 is made up of 19 amino acids. Trimming at V came to 6 bases and at J to 0 bases, leaving 15 bases not matched to a gene. CDR1 is SEHNR, CDR2 FQNEAQ, per germline (reference sequence). DNA of the CDR3: TGTGCCAGCAGTACGACTAGCGGTTCTTCACCCGGCTCCTACAATGAGCAGTTCTTC. Protein product: CASSTTSGSSPGSYNEQFF.

The V call is TRBV7-9, the J call TRBJ2-1; the match to TRBD1 covers 9 bases. The V segment lost 6 bases and the J segment 7 bases; nucleotides outside the gene matches: 10. The CDR3 is 15 residues long. Germline-derived CDR1 and CDR2 are SEHNR and FQNEAQ (reference sequence). The CDR3 region is CASSYSETGGNEQFF. CDR3 nucleotide sequence: TGTGCCAGCAGTTATTCCGAGACAGGGGGAAATGAGCAGTTCTTC.

V usage is TRBV5-5 and J usage is TRBJ1-1; 9 bases line up with TRBD1. Germline V gene data show CDR1 as SGHKS and CDR2 as YYEKEE (reference sequence). J gave up 7 bases and V 3 bases, and 4 bases lay outside the gene matches. CDR3 length: 13 amino acids. CDR3 loop: CASSSGQGYEAFF. CDR3 nucleotide sequence: TGTGCCAGCAGCTCCGGACAGGGGTATGAAGCTTTCTTT.

This clone came up once. The gene calls are TRBV27 and TRBJ2-1; the match to TRBD2 covers 13 bases. This CDR3 contains 16 residues. Germline V lookup: CDR1 MNHEY, CDR2 SMNVEV (reference sequence). V was clipped by 2 bases and J by 8 bases; unmatched bases: 6. The CDR3 here is CASSLILAGGPYEQFF. The CDR3 bases are TGTGCCAGCAGTTTAATACTAGCGGGAGGGCCCTATGAGCAGTTCTTC.

This clone has a single count. This sequence joins TRBV6-5 and TRBJ1-5; weak D call: TRBD1 (5 bases). CDR1 is MNHEY, CDR2 SVGAGI, per germline. The CDR3 spans 15 residues. V was cut by 4 bases and J by 7 bases, with 17 bases left in between. The CDR3 DNA reads as TGTGCCAGCAGTTCCGATCCGGGACTCCGACAGCCCCAGCATTTT. Translating gives CASSSDPGLRQPQHF.

The genes are TRBV7-9 and TRBJ2-7; D might be TRBD1 (5 bases). The germline V and J ends were trimmed by 4 bases and 1 base, with 8 bases remaining between them. Germline CDR1 reads SEHNR; CDR2 reads FQNEAQ (reference sequence). The CDR3 loop spans 13 amino acids. The CDR3 bases are TGTGCCAGCAGCTCAGGGTTTTCCTACGAGCAGTACTTC. It encodes CASSSGFSYEQYF.

The chain has TRBV15 and TRBJ1-2, with 8 positions matching TRBD1. V lost 5 bases, J lost 4 bases, and 9 bases stayed unmatched. From germline, CDR1 is LNHNV and CDR2 YYDKDF (reference sequence). The CDR3 runs to 15 residues. The DNA of the CDR3 is TGTGCCACCAGCGCAAACAGGGGGTTGATCTATGGCTACACCTTC. Translating gives CATSANRGLIYGYTF.

The chain has TRBV27 and TRBJ2-5, with unresolved D. Germline V gives CDR1 MNHEY, CDR2 SMNVEV (reference sequence). CDR3 length: 12 residues. V lost 6 bases and J 0 bases, leaving 5 bases between the germline ends. The CDR3 sequence is CASRDNQETQYF. CDR3 coding DNA: TGTGCCAGCAGAGACAACCAAGAGACCCAGTACTTC.